This entry lists 19 T cell receptor beta chains sequenced from one sample in a study of control samples from healthy donors and cancer patients. Profiling relied on immunoSEQ multiplex PCR, and the TCRdb table lists in-frame clones only, not all of them. The data show under 150,000 clones, 85% to 95% seen once. The sequenced sample was blood. The receptors here all came from a man aged 25 to 45 in good health.

The V call is TRBV28, the J call TRBJ1-1, with D unresolved. V lost 6 bases and J lost 5, with 10 bases in between. In germline, CDR1 is MDHEN, CDR2 SYDVKM. The CDR3 extends over 12 amino acids. The chain's CDR3 is CASSLLATEAFF. Written as DNA, the CDR3 is TGTGCCAGCAGCCTATTAGCGACTGAAGCTTTCTTT.

The chain links TRBV7-9 to TRBJ2-7; D is uncertain. The CDR3 extends over 13 amino acids. Germline V CDR1 and CDR2: SEHNR, FQNEAQ (reference sequence). V was clipped by 7 bases and J by 0 bases, with 10 bases between them. CDR3: CASTTVPSYEQYF. The CDR3 coding sequence is TGTGCCAGCACCACCGTCCCCTCCTACGAGCAGTACTTC.

V is TRBV4-3 and J is TRBJ2-1; TRBD1 aligns across 9 bases. The CDR3 totals 15 residues. Germline loops: CDR1 LGHNA, CDR2 YSLEER. V lost 4 bases to trimming and J lost 8 bases; unmatched junction nucleotides: 9. For the CDR3, the DNA is TGCGCCAGCAGCCCACGGACAGGGGAGGCAGATGAGCAGTTCTTC. This encodes CASSPRTGEADEQFF.

The chain employs TRBV3-1 (or the pseudogene TRBV3-2) and TRBJ2-3; TRBD2 might be the D (6 bases). Germline CDR1 and CDR2: LGHDT and YNNKEL (reference sequence). The CDR3 extends over 14 amino acids. Trimming left V 4 bases short and J 6 bases short, with 14 bases between. The CDR3 spells CASSPRLGGDTQYF. CDR3 DNA sequence: TGTGCCAGCAGCCCTAGACTAGGAGGTGATACGCAGTATTTT.

The V gene is TRBV5-6, the J gene TRBJ2-3; D uncertain. The germline V and J ends were trimmed by 2 bases and 1 base, with 8 bases remaining between them. Germline V gene lookup returns CDR1 SGHDT and CDR2 YYEEEE. The CDR3 is made up of 14 amino acids. The CDR3 reads CASSFGVGTDTQYF. For the CDR3, the DNA is TGTGCCAGCAGCTTTGGGGTGGGCACAGATACGCAGTATTTT.

The chain couples TRBV7-9 to TRBJ2-7; D perhaps matches TRBD1 (7 bases). The CDR3 runs to 15 residues. Trimming shortened V by 5 bases and J by 0 bases, and 14 bases separated the two germline ends. Germline V gene data show CDR1 as SEHNR and CDR2 as FQNEAQ (reference sequence). The CDR3 DNA sequence: TGTGCCAGCAGCGGGGGGACAGCAAGCTCCTACGAGCAGTACTTC. This encodes CASSGGTASSYEQYF.

The chain links TRBV19 to TRBJ1-2, with D unclear. Germline loops: CDR1 LNHDA, CDR2 SQIVND (reference sequence). Trimming removed 4 bases from V and 0 bases from J, with 6 bases in between. The CDR3 is 13 amino acids. The CDR3 reads CASSTVSNYGYTF. CDR3 nucleotides: TGTGCCAGTAGTACTGTCTCTAACTATGGCTACACCTTC.

The rearrangement uses TRBV7-2 and TRBJ2-3; D is perhaps TRBD1 (6 bases). The CDR3 has 14 residues. Germline lookup yields CDR1 SGHTA and CDR2 FQGNSA. Between the trimmed V and J ends, which lost 4 bases and 5 bases, there was a span of 13 bases. The CDR3 protein is CASSYRVGGDTQYF. CDR3 DNA sequence: TGTGCCAGCAGCTACAGGGTTGGGGGAGATACGCAGTATTTT.

The genes are TRBV5-1 and TRBJ1-1; 11 bases map to TRBD1. Germline assignment: CDR1 SGHRS and CDR2 YFSETQ. The CDR3 has 16 residues. The V gene end was trimmed by 4 bases and the J gene end by 0 bases; junction bases not matched to a gene: 5. The CDR3 DNA is TGCGCCAGCAGCCCGGACAGGGGGCGGATGAACACTGAAGCTTTCTTT. Amino acid sequence: CASSPDRGRMNTEAFF.

The J gene is TRBJ1-4, the V gene TRBV27; D remains unclear. CDR1 is MNHEY and CDR2 is SMNVEV in the germline V gene (reference sequence). This CDR3 region has 17 residues. The V end was cut by 2 bases, the J end by 0 bases, with 13 bases between. The CDR3: CASSLRASEATNEKLFF. CDR3 DNA: TGTGCCAGCAGTTTACGGGCCTCTGAGGCAACTAATGAAAAACTGTTTTTT. Together with reference TRBV27 and TRBJ1-4, the CDR3 gives the full variable domain: EAQVTQNPRYLITVTGKKLTVTCSQNMNHEYMSWYRQDPGLGLRQIYYSMNVEVTDKGDVPEGYKVSRKEKRNFPLILESPSPNQTSLYFCASSLRASEATNEKLFFGSGTQLSVL.

The chain recombines TRBV29-1 with TRBJ2-7; D unresolved. Trimming cost V 4 bases and J 0 bases, with 4 bases left between them. Germline-derived CDR1 and CDR2 are SQVTM and ANQGSEA. The CDR3 contains 11 residues. Here the CDR3 reads CSVGTSYEQYF. The CDR3 DNA is TGCAGCGTTGGGACCTCCTACGAGCAGTACTTC.

Regarding this clone: One end of the junction is discordant with germline, which a read error may explain. The chain joins TRBV7-7 to TRBJ2-2; 7 bases agree with TRBD1. In germline, CDR1 is SSHAT, CDR2 FNYEAQ (reference sequence). CDR3 size: 16 residues. CDR3 sequence reads: CASSLVLTGDTGELFF. The CDR3 coding sequence is TGTGCTAGCAGCTTAGTTTTAACAGGGGACACCGGGGAGCTGTTTTTT.

This chain links TRBV5-5 with TRBJ1-5, with 9 bases matching TRBD1. From germline, CDR1 is SGHKS and CDR2 YYEKEE (reference sequence). The trim removed 2 bases at V and 3 bases at J, leaving 15 bases unmatched. The CDR3 is made up of 19 amino acids. CDR3 DNA: TGTGCCAGCAGCTTCGACCCTAAAGGGAACAGGGGGCTCAATCAGCCCCAGCATTTT. It encodes CASSFDPKGNRGLNQPQHF.

The rearrangement uses TRBV9 and TRBJ2-5, with 8 bases fitting TRBD1. Germline V gene lookup returns CDR1 SGDLS and CDR2 YYNGEE. The CDR3 spans 15 residues. V dropped 0 bases and J dropped 2; count of bases not matched to a gene: 3. In DNA, the CDR3 is TGTGCCAGCAGCGTAGGACAGGGGAGGCAAGAGACCCAGTACTTC. This gives the protein CASSVGQGRQETQYF.

V and J are TRBV27 and TRBJ2-2; D possibly corresponds to TRBD1 (6 bases). CDR1 and CDR2 (germline): MNHEY, SMNVEV (reference sequence). This CDR3 is 15 amino acids long. Trimming removed 2 bases from V and 1 base from J, with 8 bases in between. The chain's CDR3 is CASSLRGQNTGELFF. The CDR3 bases are TGTGCCAGCAGTTTAAGGGGACAGAACACCGGGGAGCTGTTTTTT.

The chain couples TRBV5-1 to TRBJ2-7; the D is unclear. Germline-derived CDR1 and CDR2 are SGHRS and YFSETQ. The CDR3 totals 16 residues. V was trimmed by 0 bases and J by 1 base, leaving 14 bases between them. The CDR3: CASSLATAARSYEQYF. The CDR3 bases are TGCGCCAGCAGCTTGGCGACGGCAGCTCGGTCCTACGAGCAGTACTTC.

The V call is TRBV5-1, the J call TRBJ2-1; 7 bases agree with TRBD1. Germline-derived CDR1 and CDR2 are SGHRS and YFSETQ. The CDR3 consists of 15 residues. After removal of 2 bases from V and 5 bases from J, the junction contained 7 bases not matched to a gene. CDR3 loop: CASSFEGASDNEQFF. The DNA for the CDR3 is TGCGCCAGCAGCTTCGAGGGGGCAAGCGACAATGAGCAGTTCTTC.

The chain couples TRBV14 to TRBJ2-1; D call uncertain. V was trimmed by 0 bases and J by 6 bases, leaving 6 bases between them. Germline V lookup: CDR1 SGHDN, CDR2 FVKESK. The CDR3 has 13 residues. The CDR3 region has the DNA TGTGCCAGCAGCCAAGATCACGGCAATGAGCAGTTCTTC. Its translation: CASSQDHGNEQFF.

V and J are TRBV19 and TRBJ1-4; tentative D call: TRBD1 (6 bases). V was clipped by 5 bases and J by 7 bases, with 14 bases between them. There are 14 residues in the CDR3. Germline V lookup: CDR1 LNHDA, CDR2 SQIVND (reference sequence). In nucleotides, the CDR3 is TGTGCCAGTAGTCTCACAGGGTACAGTGAAAAACTGTTTTTT. This gives the protein CASSLTGYSEKLFF.